What follows is one TCR beta chain and its context. The antigen is unknown. CDR1 is SGHNT and CDR2 is YENEEA in the germline V gene. The CDR3 is 15 amino acids. V shed 1 base and J shed 2 bases, with 12 bases lying between them. The authors negatively isolated CD8+ and CD4+ T cells and FACS-enriched TEMRA cells. RNA, at roughly 0.5 to 1 ug, was reverse transcribed with random hexamers. One entry per CDR3 protein results from TCRdb running MiXCR on the immunoSEQ multiplex PCR reads. This table holds approximately 190,000 distinct CDR3 sequences, 93% found once. These data originate in a study of CD8 T cells in Susac syndrome. The study's findings and limits: As acknowledged by the study, its TCR sequencing and HLA analysis included a relatively small number of individuals.

Sequenced input: CD4+ T cells from PBMCs. The clonotype was recovered from a human donor in good health. This chain uses TRBV11-3 with TRBJ2-7, with no clear D. In nucleotides, the CDR3 is TGTGCCAGCAGCTTAGCCAGGCCGACCACCTACGAGCAGTACTTC. As protein: CASSLARPTTYEQYF.